This passage covers 32 T cell receptor beta chains from one sample sequenced in a study of shared clonotypes between healthy human individuals. Clones were sequenced by immunoSEQ multiplex PCR, and TCRdb holds only the in-frame ones, with some missing. Among under 1,900,000 clones listed, approximately 98.5% were seen once. The specimen sequenced was naive CD4+ T cells sorted from blood. Sample subset: CD45RA+ positively selected. The receptors were gathered from a man aged 25-45 years in good health.

This chain uses TRBV6-5 with TRBJ2-7; 7 positions match TRBD1. The CDR3 length is 15 residues. Germline-derived CDR1 and CDR2 are MNHEY and SVGAGI. Germline trimming cut 5 bases from V and 3 bases from J; bases unmatched to any gene: 10. The CDR3 reads CASSPRDRFHYEQYF. The CDR3 DNA reads TGTGCCAGCAGTCCCCGGGACAGATTCCACTACGAGCAGTACTTC.

The rearrangement uses TRBV28 and TRBJ2-2; D remains ambiguous. CDR3 length equals 13 residues. With 2 bases removed from V and 6 bases from J, the gap between germline ends came to 7 bases. Germline V gene data show CDR1 as MDHEN and CDR2 as SYDVKM. CDR3 protein: CASSLNLPGELFF. The CDR3 DNA reads TGTGCCAGCAGTTTAAACCTCCCCGGGGAGCTGTTTTTT.

The rearrangement joins TRBV7-2 to TRBJ2-2, with 9 positions matching TRBD1. The J segment lost 4 bases and the V segment lost 5 bases, leaving 5 bases of the junction unmatched. CDR1 is SGHTA and CDR2 is FQGNSA in the germline V gene. The CDR3 consists of 15 residues. The CDR3 DNA reads as TGTGCCAGCAGCCGGGACAGGGTGCCCACCGGGGAGCTGTTTTTT. Encoded protein: CASSRDRVPTGELFF.

The chain joins TRBV11-2 to TRBJ2-7; D not certain. V was clipped by 6 bases and J by 2 bases, with 17 bases between them. This CDR3 comprises 15 residues. The germline gives CDR1 SGHAT, CDR2 FQNNGV. The CDR3 DNA is TGTGCCAGCAGTTTCGGACGACGCCGCCCCTACGAGCAGTACTTC. Protein: CASSFGRRRPYEQYF.

Only one count was recorded for this clone. The rearrangement joins TRBV13 to TRBJ2-1, with a possible D match to TRBD2 (6 bases). Germline CDR1 PRHDT, CDR2 FYEKMQ (reference sequence). The CDR3 loop spans 12 amino acids. The V end was cut by 1 base, the J end by 12 bases, with 10 bases between. CDR3 sequence: CASSLVGGAQFF. For the CDR3, the DNA is TGTGCCAGCAGCTTAGTTGGCGGGGCGCAGTTCTTC.

The V call is TRBV25-1, the J call TRBJ2-7; TRBD2 matches 7 bases. The V segment lost 6 bases and the J segment 0 bases; nucleotides outside the gene matches: 14. The CDR3 spans 17 residues. CDR1 and CDR2 from the germline V gene are MGHDK and SYGVNS. In nucleotides, the CDR3 is TGTGCCAGCAGCGGCTCGGGGGGAGGGCCGATCTCCTACGAGCAGTACTTC. Translated, it gives CASSGSGGGPISYEQYF.

The V call is TRBV10-3, the J call TRBJ2-1, with D perhaps TRBD2 (6 bases). CDR1 ENHRY and CDR2 SYGVKD come from the germline V gene. V was pared by 1 base and J by 4 bases, with 11 bases between. This CDR3 contains 15 residues. CDR3: CAISELSGQYNEQFF. Written as DNA, the CDR3 is TGTGCCATCAGTGAGTTAAGCGGGCAGTACAATGAGCAGTTCTTC.

The chain couples TRBV11-2 to TRBJ2-2; D may be TRBD1 (6 bases). The CDR3 loop spans 15 amino acids. Germline values: CDR1 SGHAT, CDR2 FQNNGV. Between the trimmed V and J ends, which lost 4 bases and 6 bases, there was a span of 15 bases. CDR3 region: CASSSIQGTAGELFF. CDR3 coding DNA: TGTGCCAGCAGCTCGATACAGGGTACCGCCGGGGAGCTGTTTTTT.

The chain joins TRBV29-1 to TRBJ1-2; D gene ambiguous. The V gene's germline CDR1 is SQVTM and CDR2 ANQGSEA. Trimming took off 3 bases at V and 4 bases at J, with 12 bases between the two ends. The CDR3 has 13 residues. The CDR3: CSVELGSGYGYTF. The CDR3 DNA reads TGCAGCGTTGAGTTAGGGTCGGGCTATGGCTACACCTTC.

The chain links TRBV10-3 to TRBJ1-5; D unclear. Trimming took off 4 bases at V and 5 bases at J, with 12 bases between the two ends. Germline V lookup: CDR1 ENHRY, CDR2 SYGVKD. The CDR3 runs 14 residues. The chain's CDR3 is CAISAEDRDQPQHF. The DNA for the CDR3 is TGTGCCATCAGTGCGGAAGACCGAGATCAGCCCCAGCATTTT.

The genes are TRBV7-8 and TRBJ2-2; tentatively, D is TRBD2 (6 bases). Germline V CDR1 and CDR2: SGHVS, FQNEAQ. Trimming pared 0 bases from V and 5 bases from J, leaving 7 bases between. CDR3 length: 14 residues. The CDR3 DNA reads as TGTGCCAGCAGCTTAGCGGGAGGAACCGGGGAGCTGTTTTTT. Protein product: CASSLAGGTGELFF. The entire variable domain, with the rest obtained from reference TRBV7-8 and TRBJ2-2, is as follows: GAGVSQSPRYKVAKRGQDVALRCDPISGHVSLFWYQQALGQGPEFLTYFQNEAQLDKSGLPSDRFFAERPEGSVSTLKIQRTQQEDSAVYLCASSLAGGTGELFFGEGSRLTVL.

This chain connects TRBV5-5 to TRBJ2-5; the D is unclear. Germline CDR1 reads SGHKS; CDR2 reads YYEKEE (reference sequence). Trimming removed 5 bases from V and 2 bases from J, with 10 bases in between. The CDR3 is 13 amino acids. CDR3 bases: TGTGCCAGCAGAGTCTCGGTTCAAGAGACCCAGTACTTC. Translating gives CASRVSVQETQYF.

The gene calls are TRBV9 and TRBJ2-1, with D tentatively TRBD1 or TRBD2 (7 bases each). There are 17 residues in the CDR3. CDR1 is SGDLS and CDR2 is YYNGEE in the germline V gene. Trimming left V 0 bases short and J 8 bases short, with 21 bases between. CDR3 DNA: TGTGCCAGCAGCGTAGCTAAGGTAAGGGCAGGGGGGGATGAGCAGTTCTTC. This gives the protein CASSVAKVRAGGDEQFF. The complete variable domain, with remaining parts taken from reference TRBV9 and TRBJ2-1, reads DSGVTQTPKHLITATGQRVTLRCSPRSGDLSVYWYQQSLDQGLQFLIQYYNGEERAKGNILERFSAQQFPDLHSELNLSSLELGDSALYFCASSVAKVRAGGDEQFFGPGTRLTVL.

J is TRBJ2-2 and V is TRBV9; D call uncertain. This CDR3 has 14 amino acids. V was shortened by 1 base and J by 7 bases, with 11 bases between the two germline ends. Germline lookup yields CDR1 SGDLS and CDR2 YYNGEE. This CDR3 reads CASSVPLWGGELFF. DNA for the CDR3: TGTGCCAGCAGCGTACCCCTGTGGGGCGGGGAGCTGTTTTTT.

The J gene is TRBJ2-7, the V gene TRBV29-1, with D perhaps matching TRBD2 (6 bases). The CDR3 is 12 residues long. Trimming pared 4 bases from V and 5 bases from J, leaving 12 bases between. The germline gives CDR1 SQVTM, CDR2 ANQGSEA. CDR3 DNA sequence: TGCAGCGTTGGGACGGGAGTGAACGAGCAGTACTTC. The encoded protein is CSVGTGVNEQYF.

The chain joins TRBV10-1 to TRBJ2-1, with no clear D. V lost 8 bases and J lost 0, with 11 bases in between. Germline assignment: CDR1 WNHNN and CDR2 SYGVQD (reference sequence). This CDR3 is 14 amino acids long. The CDR3 here is CASHGVSSYNEQFF. The CDR3 nucleotides read TGCGCCAGCCATGGGGTGAGCTCCTACAATGAGCAGTTCTTC.

This chain connects TRBV15 to TRBJ2-1; D not resolved. The CDR3 consists of 15 residues. V was pared by 0 bases and J by 5 bases, with 11 bases between. Germline CDR1 reads LNHNV; CDR2 reads YYDKDF (reference sequence). CDR3 amino acids: CATSRDQHADNEQFF. For the CDR3, the DNA is TGTGCCACCAGCAGAGATCAGCACGCGGACAATGAGCAGTTCTTC.

In its sample, this clone was seen once. The V and J genes are TRBV9 and TRBJ1-1; possibly TRBD1 for D (5 bases). The ends were cut back, 0 bases at V and 1 base at J, with 22 bases in the middle. This CDR3 has 19 residues. From germline, CDR1 is SGDLS and CDR2 YYNGEE. The CDR3 loop reads CASSVVVGKFGHQNTEAFF. CDR3 DNA sequence: TGTGCCAGCAGCGTAGTTGTCGGTAAGTTCGGACACCAGAACACTGAAGCTTTCTTT.

This clone appeared a single time. The chain couples TRBV7-9 to TRBJ1-4, with D tentatively TRBD1 (6 bases). Germline CDR1 is SEHNR and CDR2 is FQNEAQ (reference sequence). Trimming stripped 7 bases from V and 10 bases from J, with 13 bases between. The CDR3 covers 12 residues. The CDR3 loop is CASTGGLGKLFF. CDR3 in DNA: TGTGCCAGCACCGGGGGCCTCGGAAAACTGTTTTTT.

The J gene is TRBJ2-5, the V gene TRBV7-2; D is unclear. Trimming left V 5 bases short and J 2 bases short, with 9 bases between. Germline CDR1 is SGHTA and CDR2 is FQGNSA. The CDR3 consists of 13 residues. CDR3 nucleotides: TGTGCCAGCAGCCTTCTCATACAAGAGACCCAGTACTTC. Protein sequence: CASSLLIQETQYF.

The chain combines TRBV5-1 with TRBJ2-7, with D unresolved. The CDR3 sequence is 23 residues long. The V end lost 0 bases, the J end lost 4 bases, and 38 bases lay between the germline ends. Germline loops: CDR1 SGHRS, CDR2 YFSETQ. CDR3 nucleotides: TGCGCCAGCAGCTTGGAGTCAATCCATAAAAAACCCTTTATAGACCCGAGAAGATACGAGCAGTACTTC. It yields the protein CASSLESIHKKPFIDPRRYEQYF.

This chain's CDR3 is CASRGTSSYEQYF. In DNA form, the CDR3 reads TGTGCCAGCAGGGGGACTAGCAGCTACGAGCAGTACTTC. The gene calls are TRBV6-1 and TRBJ2-7; the match to TRBD2 covers 9 bases. The CDR3 has 13 amino acids. Germline V gene lookup returns CDR1 MNHNS and CDR2 SASEGT. V was pared by 6 bases and J by 3 bases, with 3 bases of the junction left unmatched.

With respect to this clone: Different DNA sequences within this sample yield the same CDR3. The CDR3 region is CASSLAGSTDTQYF. The CDR3 nucleotides read TGTGCCAGCAGCTTAGCTGGGAGCACAGATACGCAGTATTTT. The J gene is TRBJ2-3, the V gene TRBV7-9; D is unclear. CDR1 and CDR2 from the germline V gene are SEHNR and FQNEAQ (reference sequence). This CDR3 spans 14 amino acids. V was shortened by 0 bases and J by 0 bases, with 4 bases between the two germline ends.

The genes are TRBV9 and TRBJ1-1, with TRBD1 matching 11 bases. The CDR3 runs to 17 residues. Trimming took 3 bases from V and 3 from J; bases not matched to a gene: 10. Germline values: CDR1 SGDLS, CDR2 YYNGEE. The CDR3 is CASSAKGQGAPHTEAFF. CDR3 in DNA: TGTGCCAGCAGCGCAAAAGGACAGGGGGCGCCTCACACTGAAGCTTTCTTT. Drawing the rest from reference TRBV9 and TRBJ1-1, the complete variable domain is DSGVTQTPKHLITATGQRVTLRCSPRSGDLSVYWYQQSLDQGLQFLIQYYNGEERAKGNILERFSAQQFPDLHSELNLSSLELGDSALYFCASSAKGQGAPHTEAFFGQGTRLTVV.

The chain couples TRBV19 to TRBJ2-7; TRBD1 agrees at 7 bases. In germline, CDR1 is LNHDA, CDR2 SQIVND (reference sequence). The CDR3 has 15 residues. With 6 bases clipped from V and 0 bases from J, the junction kept 8 bases outside the gene matches. The CDR3 here is CASRFGQAPSYEQYF. As DNA, the CDR3 is TGTGCCAGTAGGTTTGGACAGGCTCCCTCCTACGAGCAGTACTTC.

The chain combines TRBV25-1 with TRBJ2-1; 8 bases map to TRBD1. CDR3 size: 11 residues. CDR1 MGHDK and CDR2 SYGVNS come from the germline V gene. Trimming at V came to 1 base and at J to 15 bases, leaving 2 bases not matched to a gene. CDR3 sequence: CASSESGGRFF. The CDR3 DNA reads TGTGCCAGCAGTGAATCAGGGGGCCGGTTCTTC.

The genes are TRBV21-1 and TRBJ2-7; the table's D call of TRBD2 was not tested on the DNA. TRBV21-1 is a documented pseudogene. The CDR3 is 16 residues long. CDR3 protein: CASSKGRGTSGYEQYF. DNA of the CDR3: TGTGCCAGCAGCAAAGGGAGGGGGACTAGCGGCTACGAGCAGTACTTC.

The chain is built from TRBV7-2 and TRBJ1-5; 10 nucleotides align to TRBD1. CDR3 size: 18 residues. V trimming: 6 bases; J trimming: 3 bases; junction bases outside the gene matches: 14. CDR1 and CDR2 (germline): SGHTA, FQGNSA. This chain's CDR3 is CASSLEIGQGVFNQPQHF. The CDR3 DNA follows: TGTGCCAGCAGTCTGGAAATTGGACAGGGGGTTTTCAATCAGCCCCAGCATTTT.

The chain uses TRBV28 and TRBJ2-6, with D possibly matching TRBD1 (6 bases). V gave up 4 bases and J gave up 1 base, with 8 bases separating them. The CDR3 has 15 residues. Germline V gene data show CDR1 as MDHEN and CDR2 as SYDVKM. The CDR3: CASSSRGSGANVLTF. In DNA, the CDR3 is TGTGCCAGCAGTTCAAGGGGGTCTGGGGCCAACGTCCTGACTTTC.

This clone was detected only once. V usage is TRBV6-1 and J usage is TRBJ2-7, with 8 bases aligning to TRBD1. V was clipped by 1 base and J by 3 bases; unmatched bases: 8. CDR3 length equals 16 residues. Germline CDR1 is MNHNS and CDR2 is SASEGT. The CDR3 nucleotides read TGTGCCAGCAGTGAAGTAGGCCGGACAGGGTACTACGAGCAGTACTTC. Protein product: CASSEVGRTGYYEQYF.

The chain has TRBV30 and TRBJ1-3; maybe TRBD1 (6 bases). The CDR3 is 15 residues long. Trimming removed 0 bases at V and 0 bases at J, with 9 bases between. Germline-derived CDR1 and CDR2 are GTSNPN and SVGIG (reference sequence). CDR3 protein: CAWSVDSHSGNTIYF. DNA for the CDR3: TGTGCCTGGAGTGTGGACAGTCACTCTGGAAACACCATATATTTT.

The V and J genes are TRBV5-1 and TRBJ2-3, with D tentatively TRBD2 (5 bases). The CDR3 extends over 15 amino acids. Trimming stripped 4 bases from V and 0 bases from J, with 12 bases between. Germline V lookup: CDR1 SGHRS, CDR2 YFSETQ. CDR3 sequence reads: CASSQRTGSTDTQYF. In nucleotides, the CDR3 is TGCGCCAGCAGCCAGCGGACGGGAAGCACAGATACGCAGTATTTT.